These 11 T cell receptor beta chains were all obtained from the same sample, sequenced in a study of CD8+ T cells in alopecia areata (dated by TCRdb to the late 2010s). Library generation was performed with the immunoSEQ multiplex PCR assay. RNA was extracted from all samples and reverse transcribed into cDNA as template for TCR sequencing. TCRdb holds this immuneACCESS table with in-frame rearrangements only. Some clones are missing; in checked studies, unresolved V genes explain under half, and the rest has no known cause. The sample profile shows under 300,000 clones; 50% to 75% of them were found once. Jointly, the top ten make up 0.8% to 1% of the sample. Sample treatment or condition, as interpreted from the label and publication: oral pan-JAK inhibitor, 5-10 mg twice daily. The starting material was CD4+ T cells sorted from blood, obtained around week 54, from a patient treated with tofacitinib. These receptor sequences come from a human donor with alopecia areata.

The chain is built from TRBV29-1 and TRBJ1-1; tentatively, D is TRBD1 (5 bases). Germline loops: CDR1 SQVTM, CDR2 ANQGSEA. The V end was cut by 6 bases, the J end by 6 bases, with 14 bases between. There are 12 residues in the CDR3. The chain's CDR3 is CSVMGPGAEAFF. CDR3 bases: TGCAGCGTGATGGGGCCGGGGGCTGAAGCTTTCTTT.

The V call is TRBV29-1, the J call TRBJ2-5; D is unclear. The CDR3 length is 13 residues. Per germline, CDR1 SQVTM and CDR2 ANQGSEA. The V gene lost 4 bases and the J gene lost 0 bases, with 9 bases spanning the gap. This CDR3 is CSVGRTDQETQYF. CDR3 nucleotides: TGCAGCGTTGGAAGGACGGACCAAGAGACCCAGTACTTC.

The rearrangement links TRBV30 to TRBJ1-4; TRBD1 might be the D (5 bases). This CDR3 is built from 14 residues. V shed 0 bases and J shed 8 bases, with 13 bases lying between them. The germline CDR1 and CDR2 sequences are GTSNPN and SVGIG (reference sequence). For the CDR3, the DNA is TGTGCCTGGAGTGTCGGGCAGGGAGGAGAAAAACTGTTTTTT. Amino acid sequence: CAWSVGQGGEKLFF.

This rearrangement joins TRBV9 to TRBJ2-4, with D hard to call. CDR3 size: 13 residues. Germline V gene data show CDR1 as SGDLS and CDR2 as YYNGEE. The ends were cut back, 4 bases at V and 5 bases at J, with 10 bases in the middle. The CDR3 sequence: CASSSRVENIQYF. In nucleotides, the CDR3 is TGTGCCAGCAGCTCTAGGGTGGAAAACATTCAGTACTTC. The entire variable domain, with the rest obtained from reference TRBV9 and TRBJ2-4, is as follows: DSGVTQTPKHLITATGQRVTLRCSPRSGDLSVYWYQQSLDQGLQFLIQYYNGEERAKGNILERFSAQQFPDLHSELNLSSLELGDSALYFCASSSRVENIQYFGAGTRLSVL.

The J gene is TRBJ1-4, the V gene TRBV25-1; a possible D gene is TRBD1 (5 bases). Trimming removed 3 bases from V and 8 bases from J, with 19 bases in between. Germline CDR1 MGHDK, CDR2 SYGVNS. This CDR3 region has 16 residues. The CDR3 DNA reads TGTGCCAGCAGTGATGGGGGGATGGGACGAGGAGAAAAACTGTTTTTT. Translated: CASSDGGMGRGEKLFF.

The chain combines TRBV10-3 with TRBJ2-7, with D unresolved. V lost 1 base, J lost 4 bases, and 11 bases lay in between. Germline V lookup: CDR1 ENHRY, CDR2 SYGVKD. This CDR3 is 14 amino acids long. CDR3 sequence reads: CAISELTKGYEQYF. CDR3 coding DNA: TGTGCCATCAGTGAGTTAACTAAAGGTTACGAGCAGTACTTC.

This clone was seen more than once but under ten times. The chain joins TRBV7-9 to TRBJ2-5; 15 positions match TRBD2. The CDR3 is made up of 17 amino acids. Germline CDR1 and CDR2: SEHNR and FQNEAQ (reference sequence). V shed 6 bases and J 5 bases; nucleotides not matched to a gene: 10. For the CDR3, the DNA is TGTGCCAGCAGAGCCCCCGGACTAGCGGGGGGGCGGGAGACCCAGTACTTC. This sequence encodes CASRAPGLAGGRETQYF.

The rearrangement uses TRBV30 and TRBJ2-3; D remains ambiguous. Germline assignment: CDR1 GTSNPN and CDR2 SVGIG (reference sequence). The CDR3 length is 13 residues. Trimming shortened V by 0 bases and J by 3 bases, and 7 bases separated the two germline ends. This CDR3 reads CAWSVESTDTQYF. Written as DNA, the CDR3 is TGTGCCTGGAGTGTTGAATCGACAGATACGCAGTATTTT.

V is TRBV29-1 and J is TRBJ1-1, with D unresolved. In germline, CDR1 is SQVTM, CDR2 ANQGSEA. V dropped 0 bases and J dropped 5 bases, with 13 bases sitting between them. The CDR3 contains 14 residues. The CDR3 sequence is CSVEDGSLGTEAFF. The CDR3, as DNA: TGCAGCGTTGAAGATGGCAGTTTAGGGACTGAAGCTTTCTTT.

This chain links TRBV29-1 with TRBJ2-5; 7 nucleotides agree with TRBD2. This CDR3 comprises 12 residues. Germline CDR1 and CDR2: SQVTM and ANQGSEA. The V and J ends lost 5 bases and 5 bases, in that order; junction bases with no gene match: 5. CDR3 region: CSVRQGGETQYF. CDR3 sequence (DNA): TGCAGCGTTCGGCAGGGAGGGGAGACCCAGTACTTC.

The chain has TRBV2 and TRBJ1-6, with 7 bases aligning to TRBD1. Losses at the gene ends were 5 bases for V and 7 bases for J; bases not matched to a gene: 8. This CDR3 has 15 amino acids. Germline V gene sequence: CDR1 SNHLY, CDR2 FYNNEI. CDR3 nucleotide sequence: TGTGCCAGCAGTCCACTACCGGGACAGAATTCACCCCTCCACTTT. This encodes CASSPLPGQNSPLHF.